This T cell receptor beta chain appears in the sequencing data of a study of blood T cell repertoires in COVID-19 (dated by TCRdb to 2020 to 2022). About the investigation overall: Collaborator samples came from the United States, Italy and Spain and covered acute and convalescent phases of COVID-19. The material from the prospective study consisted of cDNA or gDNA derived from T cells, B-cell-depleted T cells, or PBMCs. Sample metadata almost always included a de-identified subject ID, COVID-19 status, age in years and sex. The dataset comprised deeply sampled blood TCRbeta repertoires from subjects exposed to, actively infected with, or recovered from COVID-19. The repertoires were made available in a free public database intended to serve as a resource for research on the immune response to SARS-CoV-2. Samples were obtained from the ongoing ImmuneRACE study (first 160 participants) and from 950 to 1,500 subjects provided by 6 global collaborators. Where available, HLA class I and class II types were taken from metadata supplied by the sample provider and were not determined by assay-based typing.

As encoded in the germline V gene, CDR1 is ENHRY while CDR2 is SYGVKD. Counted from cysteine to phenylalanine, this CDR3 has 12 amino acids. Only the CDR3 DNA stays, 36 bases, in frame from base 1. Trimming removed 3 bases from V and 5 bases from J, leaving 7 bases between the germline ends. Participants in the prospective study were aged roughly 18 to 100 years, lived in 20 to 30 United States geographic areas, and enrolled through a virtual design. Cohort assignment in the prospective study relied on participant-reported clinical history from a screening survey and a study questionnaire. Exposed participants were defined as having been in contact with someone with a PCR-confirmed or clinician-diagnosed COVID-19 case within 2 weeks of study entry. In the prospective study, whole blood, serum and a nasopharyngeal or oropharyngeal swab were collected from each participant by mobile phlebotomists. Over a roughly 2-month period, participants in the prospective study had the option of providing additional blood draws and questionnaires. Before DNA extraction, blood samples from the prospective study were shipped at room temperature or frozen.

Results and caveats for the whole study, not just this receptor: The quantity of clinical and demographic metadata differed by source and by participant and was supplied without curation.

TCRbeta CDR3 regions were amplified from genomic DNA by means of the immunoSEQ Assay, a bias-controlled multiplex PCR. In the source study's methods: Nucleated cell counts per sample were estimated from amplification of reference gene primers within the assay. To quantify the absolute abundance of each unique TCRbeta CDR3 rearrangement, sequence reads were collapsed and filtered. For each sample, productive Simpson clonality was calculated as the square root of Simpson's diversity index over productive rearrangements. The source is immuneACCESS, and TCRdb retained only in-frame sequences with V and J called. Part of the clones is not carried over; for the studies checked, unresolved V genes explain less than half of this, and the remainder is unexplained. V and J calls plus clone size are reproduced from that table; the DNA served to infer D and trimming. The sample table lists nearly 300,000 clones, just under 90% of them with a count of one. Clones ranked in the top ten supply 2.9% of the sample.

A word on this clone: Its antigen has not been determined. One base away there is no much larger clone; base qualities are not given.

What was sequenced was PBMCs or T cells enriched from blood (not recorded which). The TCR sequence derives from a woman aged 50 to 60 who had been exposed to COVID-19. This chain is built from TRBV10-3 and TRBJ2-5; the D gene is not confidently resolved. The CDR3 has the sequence CAISDYGETQYF. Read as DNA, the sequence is TGTGCCATCAGTGACTACGGGGAGACCCAGTACTTC.